The clone carrying this T cell receptor (beta chain) came up once. Its antigen remains unidentified. A read error may be the cause here, since a much bigger clone is one base away. This sample was included in a study of T cells in Graves' hyperthyroidism and ophthalmopathy. Looking at the study overall: Pretreatment peripheral blood was obtained at initial diagnosis.

Study-level findings and limits: Before onset, by a median of about six months, the model predicted ophthalmopathy.

Fresh peripheral blood, roughly 10 ml of it, supplied the PBMCs. Germline-derived CDR1 and CDR2 are SNHLY and FYNNEI. The CDR3 has 13 amino acids. Trimming removed 7 bases at V and 5 bases at J, with 12 bases between. Amplified regions were TCR beta CDR3 sequences from RNA transcripts. A set of HTBI primers served as the primers for a first-round RT-PCR of the TCR CDR3. Each CDR3 protein is one row after TCRdb ran MiXCR on the multiplex PCR reads. The data show about 640,000 distinct CDR3 sequences, 20% to 25% seen once. The receptor was derived from a man aged 30-40 years with Graves' ophthalmopathy. The chain couples TRBV2 to TRBJ1-5, with D maybe TRBD1 (6 bases). Sequencing was done on a sample of blood. CDR3 amino acids: CASKGGGDQPQHF. The CDR3 coding sequence is TGTGCCAGCAAGGGGGGTGGTGATCAGCCCCAGCATTTT.